Each of the 8 T cell receptor beta chains below was sequenced from the same sample in a study of T cell repertoires in cytomegalovirus infection. Each CDR3 protein is one row after TCRdb ran MiXCR on the reads. This table holds more than 500,000 distinct CDR3 sequences, 16% found once. Sequencing was performed on CD8+ T cells from PBMCs. The receptors come from a human donor in good health (CMV status not recorded). Some clones in this sample may be carry-over from other donors' samples.

The table lists this clonotype with a few counts. The J gene is TRBJ2-7, the V gene TRBV27; 9 bases map to TRBD1. The CDR3 covers 13 residues. The J segment lost 7 bases and the V segment lost 5 bases, leaving 6 bases of the junction unmatched. CDR1 MNHEY and CDR2 SMNVEV come from the germline V gene (reference sequence). The CDR3 spells CASSTGTGWEQYF. Written as DNA, the CDR3 is TGTGCCAGCAGTACAGGGACAGGGTGGGAGCAGTACTTC.

This clonotype came up many times. This chain joins TRBV25-1 and TRBJ1-1; no reliable D call. Trimming cost V 3 bases and J 0 bases, with 8 bases left between them. The germline CDR1 and CDR2 sequences are MGHDK and SYGVNS. This CDR3 has 14 amino acids. The CDR3 loop is CASSDVGMNTEAFF. Written as DNA, the CDR3 is TGTGCCAGCAGTGATGTCGGCATGAACACTGAAGCTTTCTTT.

This clonotype was counted only a few times. V is TRBV13 and J is TRBJ2-1; 11 nucleotides line up with TRBD2. With V trimmed by 5 bases and J by 10 bases, 13 bases remained unmatched. The CDR3 sequence is 16 residues long. Per germline, CDR1 PRHDT and CDR2 FYEKMQ (reference sequence). The CDR3 DNA reads as TGTGCCAGCAGCGCCGCCGGGACTAGCGGCGTCAAAGAGCAGTTCTTC. This sequence encodes CASSAAGTSGVKEQFF.

This clonotype has just a few counts. No conserved phenylalanine or tryptophan ends this CDR3, so it is likely a read error. The CDR3 DNA sequence: TGTGCCAGCAGCGAAGGCTACGAGCAGTACTTA. Its protein is CASSEGYEQYL. This chain uses TRBV9 with TRBJ2-7; no definite D call. The V gene's germline CDR1 is SGDLS and CDR2 YYNGEE. V lost 3 bases and J 3 bases, leaving 4 bases between the germline ends. The CDR3 has 11 amino acids.

This clonotype was counted many times. The chain couples TRBV5-6 to TRBJ2-1; 8 bases agree with TRBD1. After removal of 3 bases from V and 3 bases from J, the junction contained 2 bases not matched to a gene. The CDR3 runs to 14 residues. Germline lookup yields CDR1 SGHDT and CDR2 YYEEEE. CDR3 nucleotide sequence: TGTGCCAGCAGCTCCGGGACAGGCTACAATGAGCAGTTCTTC. It is translated as CASSSGTGYNEQFF.

The chain links TRBV4-2 to TRBJ1-2, with no clear D. V lost 1 base, J lost 4 bases, and 16 bases lay in between. Germline V CDR1 and CDR2: LGHNA, YNFKEQ. The CDR3 is made up of 16 amino acids. CDR3 amino acids: CASSQGGQALGYGYTF. The CDR3 nucleotides are TGTGCCAGCAGCCAAGGAGGGCAGGCCCTAGGCTATGGCTACACCTTC.

This clonotype appeared many times. The CDR3 spells CASTEHSLDDSPLHF. The CDR3 DNA reads TGTGCCAGCACAGAGCACAGCTTGGACGATTCACCCCTCCACTTT. This sequence joins TRBV6-1 and TRBJ1-6; no clear D. CDR1 is MNHNS and CDR2 is SASEGT in the germline V gene. The CDR3 sequence is 15 residues long. Trimming removed 7 bases at V and 8 bases at J, with 18 bases between.

This clonotype has a count of ten or more. The CDR3 is CASSFMAGGPHEQYF. CDR3 nucleotides: TGTGCCAGCAGCTTTATGGCGGGAGGGCCCCACGAGCAGTACTTC. This chain joins TRBV5-6 and TRBJ2-7; 9 nucleotides align to TRBD2. From germline, CDR1 is SGHDT and CDR2 YYEEEE. The V and J ends lost 2 bases and 5 bases, in that order; junction bases with no gene match: 8. The CDR3 runs to 15 residues.